This section outlines one T cell receptor beta chain sequence together with its context. The target antigen is unknown. This entry belongs to a study of post-analysis software for immune sequencing data. Points from the study as a whole: Controls had lower frequencies than patients of 4 or 5 TRBV segments, which included TRBV5-6, TRBV5-1 and TRBV20-1.

The authors incorporated unique molecular identifiers into the TCR beta cDNA libraries. One entry per CDR3 protein results from TCRdb running MiXCR on the PCR reads. The top ten clones hold approximately 0.6% of a sample with about 800,000 distinct CDR3 sequences, 25% to 30% of them seen once. This CDR3 region has 19 residues. The J segment lost 6 bases and the V segment lost 3 bases, leaving 15 bases of the junction unmatched. CDR1 and CDR2 from the germline V gene are MNHGY and SVAAGI. The TCR comes from a girl between 10 and 17 years old with multiple sclerosis. The sample consisted of blood. This chain connects TRBV6-9 to TRBJ2-3, with 13 bases matching TRBD2. CDR3 in amino acids: CASSYIQKLTSGGHDTQYF. CDR3 in DNA: TGTGCCAGCAGTTACATACAGAAGTTGACTAGCGGGGGGCACGATACGCAGTATTTT.